This T cell receptor beta chain came from a study of cytomegalovirus exposure and HLA in healthy donors. Study conclusions and caveats: CMV antigen specificity of a few CMV-associated chains was confirmed in vitro. HLA-A and HLA-B allele assignments for most subjects were reportedly predicted accurately using TCR beta sequences. Some TCR beta chains (164 of them) were listed as cytomegalovirus-associated.

13 Jbeta primers and 60 Vbeta primers were used for the PCR. TCRdb keeps only in-frame clones here, not all; method: immunoSEQ multiplex PCR. This sample has just under 250,000 clones; more than 75% occur once, and the top ten carry 4.5% to 6%. Trimming shortened V by 1 base and J by 2 bases, and 15 bases separated the two germline ends. Germline CDR1 is SEHNR and CDR2 is FQNEAQ (reference sequence). The CDR3 totals 16 residues. As regards this clone: The antigen remains undetermined.

The receptor comes from a woman aged 40 to 49 in good health and CMV-seropositive. The specimen sequenced was PBMCs. The rearrangement uses TRBV7-9 and TRBJ2-7, with a weak D call TRBD2 (5 bases). The CDR3 reads CASSLGAQRMTYEQYF. The DNA for the CDR3 is TGTGCCAGCAGCTTAGGGGCCCAGCGGATGACCTACGAGCAGTACTTC.